A single sample gave rise to the 10 T cell receptor beta chains below, sequenced in a study of cytomegalovirus exposure and HLA in healthy donors. The PCR ran on 60 Vbeta and 13 Jbeta primers. Using immunoSEQ multiplex PCR, the repertoire was profiled, and TCRdb retains in-frame clones only, with some absent. The repertoire shows 150,000 to 200,000 clones; the top ten hold around 6%. Sequencing was performed on PBMCs. The receptors here all came from a man aged 25 to 40 in good health and CMV-seronegative.

The chain links TRBV28 to TRBJ2-7; D is possibly TRBD1 (6 bases). The CDR3 covers 12 residues. Germline lookup yields CDR1 MDHEN and CDR2 SYDVKM. With 7 bases removed from V and 4 bases from J, the gap between germline ends came to 11 bases. The CDR3 DNA is TGTGCCAGCATAGGCCAGGGGTACGAGCAGTACTTC. As protein: CASIGQGYEQYF.

The chain uses TRBV2 and TRBJ2-7, with TRBD2 identical over 14 bases. Losses at the gene ends were 8 bases for V and 5 bases for J; bases not matched to a gene: 20. The CDR3 consists of 19 residues. The germline V gene encodes CDR1 SNHLY and CDR2 FYNNEI. The CDR3 sequence: CASWGRTGTSGSIRDEQYF. Written as DNA, the CDR3 is TGTGCCAGCTGGGGGCGAACCGGGACTAGCGGGAGTATCAGAGACGAGCAGTACTTC.

The chain is built from TRBV6-6 and TRBJ2-4; D perhaps matches TRBD2 (6 bases). Germline values: CDR1 MNHNY, CDR2 SVGAGI (reference sequence). The CDR3 contains 15 residues. V gave up 6 bases and J gave up 0 bases, with 12 bases separating them. In DNA, the CDR3 is TGTGCCAGCAGCCCCGGGGGACTAGCCAAAAACATTCAGTACTTC. This codes for CASSPGGLAKNIQYF.

This chain connects TRBV7-2 to TRBJ1-2, with TRBD1 as a possible D gene (5 bases). The CDR3 has 12 amino acids. V lost 7 bases to trimming and J lost 6 bases, with 12 bases between them. Germline CDR1 reads SGHTA; CDR2 reads FQGNSA. The DNA for the CDR3 is TGTGCCAGCACCTTCCCAGGGAATGGCTACACCTTC. Protein sequence: CASTFPGNGYTF.

The CDR3 nucleotides read TGCAGCGTTGGTAATTCGGGAGGTTTCAGGTCTGAAGCTTTCTTT. Amino acids: CSVGNSGGFRSEAFF. The chain joins TRBV29-1 to TRBJ1-1; no firm D call. Trimming pared 4 bases from V and 6 bases from J, leaving 21 bases between. Germline-derived CDR1 and CDR2 are SQVTM and ANQGSEA. This CDR3 contains 15 residues.

The chain carries TRBV28 and TRBJ1-5; unclear D gene. Germline assignment: CDR1 MDHEN and CDR2 SYDVKM. V lost 3 bases and J 4 bases, leaving 13 bases between the germline ends. The CDR3 covers 15 residues. CDR3 region: CASSLIQLVNQPQHF. The CDR3, as DNA: TGTGCCAGCAGTTTGATACAGCTCGTTAATCAGCCCCAGCATTTT.

The CDR3 region is CASSPQGVWDQPQHF. The CDR3 DNA is TGTGCCAGCTCACCACAGGGGGTCTGGGATCAGCCCCAGCATTTT. The V and J genes are TRBV18 and TRBJ1-5; maybe TRBD1 (6 bases). V was cut by 1 base and J by 5 bases, with 12 bases left in between. Germline values: CDR1 KGHSH, CDR2 LQKENI. The CDR3 sequence is 15 residues long.

This rearrangement joins TRBV29-1 to TRBJ1-2, with TRBD1 matching over 7 bases. Germline loops: CDR1 SQVTM, CDR2 ANQGSEA. With 6 bases clipped from V and 5 bases from J, the junction kept 9 bases outside the gene matches. The CDR3 consists of 13 residues. CDR3 bases: TGCAGCGTCACCGGGACAGCTGATTATGGCTACACCTTC. It is translated as CSVTGTADYGYTF.

The gene calls are TRBV18 and TRBJ2-3, with TRBD2 matching 8 bases. The CDR3 runs 15 residues. Germline trimming cut 3 bases from V and 1 base from J; bases unmatched to any gene: 3. CDR1 KGHSH and CDR2 LQKENI come from the germline V gene. CDR3 protein: CASSPGREGTDTQYF. CDR3 DNA sequence: TGTGCCAGCTCACCGGGGCGGGAGGGCACAGATACGCAGTATTTT.

The chain uses TRBV7-6 and TRBJ2-5; TRBD2 matches at 7 bases. The DNA matches TRBJ2-7 better at its end, which makes the J call doubtful. CDR3 size: 14 residues. CDR1 SGHVS and CDR2 FNYEAQ come from the germline V gene. Written as DNA, the CDR3 is TGTGCCAGCAGCTTAGCGGGAGGGCCCGACGAGCAGTACTTC. It specifies CASSLAGGPDEQYF.